These T cell receptor beta chains were read from a single sample in a study of OX40 agonist ivuxolimab in advanced cancers. Produced via immunoSEQ multiplex PCR; TCRdb's table is partial and in-frame only. This table holds roughly 53,000 clones, 70% to 90% found once. The material was CD4+ or CD8+ T cells sorted from blood, obtained in a trial of the OX40 agonist ivuxolimab. The receptors stem from an adult with an advanced solid tumor such as melanoma, head and neck, liver or kidney cancer. CDR3s include the opening cysteine and the closing phenylalanine or tryptophan. The order of the fields is D gene, V gene, J gene, clone size, CDR3 DNA, CDR3 protein. The D gene is left open where the match is weak. Not all rows give a size; the values are once, few, many and, for expanded clones, a class.

d_gene: NA
v_gene: TRBV7-9
j_gene: TRBJ1-2
abundance: few
CDR3nt: TGTGCCAGCAGCCCTGGGGCCTCGGGGGGCTACACCTTC
CDR3aa: CASSPGASGGYTF

d_gene: NA
v_gene: TRBV9
j_gene: TRBJ1-1
abundance: medium-sized
CDR3nt: TGTGCCAGCAGCGTAGGAGGGGTGAACACTGAAGCTTTCTTT
CDR3aa: CASSVGGVNTEAFF

d_gene: TRBD1
v_gene: TRBV30
j_gene: TRBJ2-2
abundance: NA
CDR3nt: TGTGCCTGGAGCCCCCTTCGAGGACAGGGTTTTACCGGGGAGCTGTTTTTT
CDR3aa: CAWSPLRGQGFTGELFF

d_gene: TRBD1
v_gene: TRBV27
j_gene: TRBJ1-1
abundance: NA
CDR3nt: TGTGCCAGCAGGGGACAGGGGGCCACTGAAGCTTTCTTT
CDR3aa: CASRGQGATEAFF

d_gene: TRBD1
v_gene: TRBV5-5
j_gene: TRBJ1-1
abundance: NA
CDR3nt: TGTGCCAGCAGCACTGACAGGGGGTTGAACACTGAAGCTTTCTTT
CDR3aa: CASSTDRGLNTEAFF

d_gene: NA
v_gene: TRBV28
j_gene: TRBJ1-5
abundance: NA
CDR3nt: TGTGCCAGCAGTTGGGACGGAAATAGCAATCAGCCCCAGCATTTT
CDR3aa: CASSWDGNSNQPQHF

d_gene: NA
v_gene: TRBV7-9
j_gene: TRBJ2-2
abundance: NA
CDR3nt: TGTGCCAGCAGCTTACAAGGTGGGAGCACGGGGGAGCTGTTTTTT
CDR3aa: CASSLQGGSTGELFF

d_gene: TRBD1
v_gene: TRBV19
j_gene: TRBJ2-7
abundance: NA
CDR3nt: TGTGCCAGTAGTCCCCCGACAGGGAAAGTCTACGAGCAGTACTTC
CDR3aa: CASSPPTGKVYEQYF

d_gene: TRBD2
v_gene: TRBV2
j_gene: TRBJ2-7
abundance: NA
CDR3nt: TGTGCCAGCAACAGCGGGAGTGGCGCCTACGAGCAGTACTTC
CDR3aa: CASNSGSGAYEQYF

d_gene: NA
v_gene: TRBV19
j_gene: TRBJ2-2
abundance: NA
CDR3nt: TGTGCCAGTAGTAGCAAGCCCGGGTACACCGGGGAGCTGTTTTTT
CDR3aa: CASSSKPGYTGELFF

d_gene: NA
v_gene: TRBV5-1
j_gene: TRBJ2-2
abundance: NA
CDR3nt: TGCGCCAGCAGCTGGTCGGTCAGGGGCGGGGAGCTGTTTTTT
CDR3aa: CASSWSVRGGELFF

d_gene: NA
v_gene: TRBV6-1
j_gene: TRBJ1-3
abundance: NA
CDR3nt: TGTGCCAGCAGTGAACAGAGCTCTGGAAACACCATATATTTT
CDR3aa: CASSEQSSGNTIYF